This T cell receptor (beta chain) was found in a study of identical twins. Study-wide results and limits: Cross-sectional statistical analysis, not tracking of the same donors, underpinned the conclusions. Twin sharing of out-of-frame TCR alpha was underestimated by models in monozygotic pairs.

TCRdb re-called the 5' RACE reads with MiXCR, one entry per CDR3 protein. The table lists some 590,000 distinct CDR3 sequences, roughly 9.5% of them singletons, with approximately 3.2% in the top ten. As concerns this clonotype: Its target is not known.

Germline values: CDR1 MNHNS, CDR2 SASEGT. The CDR3 consists of 13 residues. The ends were cut back, 8 bases at V and 2 bases at J, with 13 bases in the middle. The same specimen was also included in a second study, on yellow fever vaccine responses in identical twins. That paper notes: Twins' T cell vaccine responses reportedly looked partly convergent, partly personalized.

The genes are TRBV6-1 and TRBJ2-7; a weak D match, TRBD1 (6 bases). Sequences were obtained from PBMCs. The TCR was taken from a young woman in good health. CDR3 nucleotides: TGTGCCAGCTACGGACAGCTCACCTACGAGCAGTACTTC. Translating gives CASYGQLTYEQYF.